These T cell receptor beta chains were read from a single sample in a study of cytomegalovirus exposure and HLA in healthy donors. This table comes from immunoSEQ multiplex PCR, and its TCRdb copy is limited to in-frame clones, with some not included. The sample includes 82,000 or so clones, around 10% of them seen just once. Material: PBMCs. These receptors all stem from a man between 60 and 75 years old in good health and CMV-seropositive. The CDR3 runs from the conserved cysteine through the conserved F or W. A D gene is named only where the DNA matches it firmly. Not all rows give a size; the values are once, few, many and, for expanded clones, a class.

v_call,d_call,clone_size,cdr3_aa
TRBV28,.,.,CASSGSYQPQHF
TRBV11-3,.,.,CASSLSGGATEAFF
TRBV6-5,.,.,CASREGGESDTQYF
TRBV11-2,TRBD1,few,CASSPQGWRETQYF
TRBV11-3,TRBD1,.,CASSQRTGVEETQYF
TRBV4-2,.,few,CASSQVIGAAEAFF
TRBV6-6,.,.,CASSYPRAPDYNEQFF
TRBV28,TRBD1,few,CASSSPGTGDNLPQHF
TRBV28,TRBD1,.,CASSPQQGVRYGYTF
TRBV4-1,.,.,CASSQDIPRTTRAGELFF
TRBV15,TRBD2,few,CATSREINPTSGYNEQFF
TRBV2,.,few,CASETQGDTGELFF
TRBV7-2,.,once,CASSTGRMQNEKLFF
TRBV5-1,.,.,CASSAQTGNNEQFF
TRBV5-4,.,.,CASSLGQGPATYEQYF
TRBV27,TRBD2,.,CASRRTSGSRTYEQYF
TRBV15,TRBD2,few,CATSRPGTSGGVKQFF
TRBV10-3,TRBD1,few,CAISGTGGNEQFF
TRBV19,.,.,CASSILLRAGTIEAFF
TRBV5-1,.,.,CASSLVVAGELFF
TRBV29-1,TRBD1,many,CSVDLFGTGADTGELFF
TRBV10-3,TRBD1,.,CAISESKGQGIQETQYF
TRBV5-5,TRBD1,.,CASRPDRGGISSPLHF
TRBV14,TRBD1,few,CASSRGPGQGANEQYF
TRBV6-5,TRBD1,few,CASSYTTTGRGYTF
TRBV6-1,.,few,CASSEAGSKGLSYEQYF
TRBV28,.,.,CASSLGRQFRAPGELFF
TRBV15,TRBD2,.,CATSKRTSGTYEQYF
TRBV5-5,TRBD1,.,CASSRLRGPAGELFF
TRBV5-4,TRBD1,.,CASSSGQATNEKLFF
TRBV7-2,.,few,CASSLDHPTGEQYF
TRBV5-5,TRBD1,few,CASSRDSHTEAFF
TRBV7-9,.,.,CASKGSSKISSTDTQYF
TRBV7-9,.,few,CASSPQPSSTDTQYF
TRBV11-2,.,few,CASSHLVSETQYF
TRBV30,.,.,CAWDPEQGWGYTF
TRBV9,TRBD2,.,CASSVAPSGREGGELFF
TRBV20-1,.,.,CRAVLYNEQFF
TRBV5-1,TRBD1,few,CASSRTGGDEQYF
TRBV5-1,.,few,CASSSYRGSGANVLTF
TRBV10-1,.,.,CASSESGQHSGANVLTF
TRBV2,TRBD1,few,CASSRGQGNYGYTF
TRBV27,.,few,CASSFSSYNEQFF
TRBV6-1,.,.,CASSEVRRVVGYGYTF
TRBV7-2,TRBD2,.,CASSSGLAATTDTQYF
TRBV5-1,.,few,CASSLYYGGEDNEQFF
TRBV4-1,TRBD1,few,CASSQGTGNQYF